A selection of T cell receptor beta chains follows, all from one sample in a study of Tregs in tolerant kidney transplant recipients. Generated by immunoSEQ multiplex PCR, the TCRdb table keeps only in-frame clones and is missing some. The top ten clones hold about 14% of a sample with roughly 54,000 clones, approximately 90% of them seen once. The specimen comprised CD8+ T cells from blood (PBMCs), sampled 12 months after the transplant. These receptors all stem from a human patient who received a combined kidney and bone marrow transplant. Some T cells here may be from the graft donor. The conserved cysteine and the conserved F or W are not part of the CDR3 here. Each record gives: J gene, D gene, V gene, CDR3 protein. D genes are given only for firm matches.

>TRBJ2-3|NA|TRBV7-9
ASSLPRWGGISSTDTQY
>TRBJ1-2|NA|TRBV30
AWGGRGDGYT
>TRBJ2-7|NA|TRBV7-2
ASSLGLSYEQY
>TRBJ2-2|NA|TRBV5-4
ASSLVPSGELF
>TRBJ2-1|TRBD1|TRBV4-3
ASSLRDRGVMAEQF
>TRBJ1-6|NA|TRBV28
ASSLGGNSPLH
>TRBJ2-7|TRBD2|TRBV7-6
ASSLTSGAYEQY
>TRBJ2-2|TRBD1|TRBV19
ASSFWGQGATGELF
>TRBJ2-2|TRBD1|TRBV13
ASSATGDRSGTGELF
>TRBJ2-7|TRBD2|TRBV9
ASSVGGGGYEQY
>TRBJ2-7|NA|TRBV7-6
ASSLAMGTGYEQY
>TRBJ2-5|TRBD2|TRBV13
ASTSGTSGDQETQY
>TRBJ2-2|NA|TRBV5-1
ASSLAGDGTGELF
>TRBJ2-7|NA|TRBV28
ASSLSGYEQY
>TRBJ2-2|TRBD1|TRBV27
ASSQDLGQSNTGELF
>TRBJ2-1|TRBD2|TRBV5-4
ASSGLANEQF